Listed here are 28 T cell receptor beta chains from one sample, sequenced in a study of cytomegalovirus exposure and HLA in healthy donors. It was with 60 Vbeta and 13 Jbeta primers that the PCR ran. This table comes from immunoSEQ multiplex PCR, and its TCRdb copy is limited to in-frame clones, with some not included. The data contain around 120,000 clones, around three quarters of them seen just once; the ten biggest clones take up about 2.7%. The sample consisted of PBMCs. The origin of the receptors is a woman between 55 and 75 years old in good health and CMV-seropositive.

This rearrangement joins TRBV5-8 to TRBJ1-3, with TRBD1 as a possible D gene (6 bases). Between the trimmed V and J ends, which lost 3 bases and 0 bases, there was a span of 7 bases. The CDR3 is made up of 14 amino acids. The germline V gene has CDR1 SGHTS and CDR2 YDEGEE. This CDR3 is CASSWGLSGNTIYF. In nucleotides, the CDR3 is TGTGCCAGCAGCTGGGGGCTCTCTGGAAACACCATATATTTT.

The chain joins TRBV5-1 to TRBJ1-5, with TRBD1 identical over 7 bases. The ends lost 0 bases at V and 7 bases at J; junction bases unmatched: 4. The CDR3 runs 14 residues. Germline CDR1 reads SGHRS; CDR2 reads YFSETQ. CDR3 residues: CASSLGTGVQPQHF. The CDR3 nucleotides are TGCGCCAGCAGCTTGGGAACAGGGGTCCAGCCCCAGCATTTT.

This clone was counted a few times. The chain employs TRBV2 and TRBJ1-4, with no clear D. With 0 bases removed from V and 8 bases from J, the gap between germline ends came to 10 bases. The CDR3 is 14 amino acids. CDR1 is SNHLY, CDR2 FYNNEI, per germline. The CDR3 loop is CASSEAGSSEKLFF. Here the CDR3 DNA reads TGTGCCAGCAGTGAAGCGGGCAGTTCGGAAAAACTGTTTTTT.

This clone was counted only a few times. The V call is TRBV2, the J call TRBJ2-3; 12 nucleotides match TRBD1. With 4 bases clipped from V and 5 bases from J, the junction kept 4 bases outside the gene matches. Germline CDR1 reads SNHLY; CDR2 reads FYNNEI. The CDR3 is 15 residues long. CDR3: CASSVGTGGLDTQYF. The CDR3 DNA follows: TGTGCCAGCAGTGTTGGGACAGGGGGCCTAGATACGCAGTATTTT.

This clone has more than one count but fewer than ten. The CDR3 loop reads CASSFDRVEQYF. Written as DNA, the CDR3 is TGTGCCAGCAGCTTCGACAGGGTCGAGCAGTACTTC. This chain uses TRBV11-2 with TRBJ2-7, with TRBD1 matching over 7 bases. The CDR3 covers 12 residues. J lost 6 bases, V lost 3 bases, and 2 bases had no gene match. CDR1 and CDR2 (germline): SGHAT, FQNNGV.

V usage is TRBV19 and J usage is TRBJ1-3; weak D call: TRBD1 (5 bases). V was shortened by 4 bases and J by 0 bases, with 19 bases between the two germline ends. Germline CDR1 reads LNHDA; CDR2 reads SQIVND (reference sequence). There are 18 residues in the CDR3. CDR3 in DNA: TGTGCCAGTAGTACAGGCCAGGGAAGATTTATCTCTGGAAACACCATATATTTT. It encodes CASSTGQGRFISGNTIYF.

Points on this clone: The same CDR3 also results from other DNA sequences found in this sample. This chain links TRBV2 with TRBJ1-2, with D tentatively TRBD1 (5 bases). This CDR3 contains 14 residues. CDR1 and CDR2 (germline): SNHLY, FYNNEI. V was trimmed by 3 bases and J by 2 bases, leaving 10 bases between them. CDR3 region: CASSEGGNNYGYTF. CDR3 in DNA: TGTGCCAGCAGTGAGGGGGGGAACAACTATGGCTACACCTTC.

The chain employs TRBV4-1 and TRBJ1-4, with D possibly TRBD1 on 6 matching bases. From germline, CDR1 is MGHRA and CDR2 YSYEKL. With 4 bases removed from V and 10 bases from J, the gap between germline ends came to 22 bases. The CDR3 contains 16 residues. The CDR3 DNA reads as TGCGCCAGCAGCCTGTCGATCGAGGACAGTGTAGGAAAACTGTTTTTT. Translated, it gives CASSLSIEDSVGKLFF.

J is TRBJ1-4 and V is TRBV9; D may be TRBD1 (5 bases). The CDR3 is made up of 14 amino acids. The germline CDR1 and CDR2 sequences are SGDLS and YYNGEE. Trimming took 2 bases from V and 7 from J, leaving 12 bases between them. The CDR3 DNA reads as TGTGCCAGCAGCGTGGACGGGGGGACTGAAAAACTGTTTTTT. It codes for CASSVDGGTEKLFF.

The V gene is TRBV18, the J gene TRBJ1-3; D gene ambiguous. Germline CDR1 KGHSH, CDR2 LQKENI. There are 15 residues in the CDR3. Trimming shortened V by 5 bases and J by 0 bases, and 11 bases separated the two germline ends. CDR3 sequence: CASSKAGGSGNTIYF. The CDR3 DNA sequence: TGTGCCAGCTCAAAGGCCGGAGGCTCTGGAAACACCATATATTTT.

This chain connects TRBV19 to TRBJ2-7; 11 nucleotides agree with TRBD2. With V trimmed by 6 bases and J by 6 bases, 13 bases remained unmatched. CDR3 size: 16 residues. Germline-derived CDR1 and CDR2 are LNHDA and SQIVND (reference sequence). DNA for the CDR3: TGTGCCAGTAGCCCAGTCGAAAGGACTAGCGGGTCCGAGCAGTACTTC. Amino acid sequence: CASSPVERTSGSEQYF.

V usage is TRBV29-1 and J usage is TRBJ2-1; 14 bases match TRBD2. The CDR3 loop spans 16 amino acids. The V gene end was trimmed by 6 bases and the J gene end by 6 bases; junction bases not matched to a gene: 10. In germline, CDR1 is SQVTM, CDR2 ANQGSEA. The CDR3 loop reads CSVKFGLAGGVNEQFF. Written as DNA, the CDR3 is TGCAGCGTGAAATTTGGACTAGCGGGGGGTGTCAATGAGCAGTTCTTC.

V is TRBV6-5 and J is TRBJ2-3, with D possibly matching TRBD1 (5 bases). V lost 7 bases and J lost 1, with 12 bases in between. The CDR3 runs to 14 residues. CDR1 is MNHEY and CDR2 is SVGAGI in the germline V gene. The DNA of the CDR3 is TGTGCCAGCATGAGGTTAGGGGGCACAGATACGCAGTATTTT. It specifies CASMRLGGTDTQYF.

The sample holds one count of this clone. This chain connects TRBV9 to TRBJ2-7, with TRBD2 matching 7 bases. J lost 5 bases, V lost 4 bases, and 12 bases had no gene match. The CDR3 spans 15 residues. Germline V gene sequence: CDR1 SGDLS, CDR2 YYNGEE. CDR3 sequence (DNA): TGTGCCAGCAGCCAGGGAGGGACGCCGCAAGACGAGCAGTACTTC. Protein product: CASSQGGTPQDEQYF.

The CDR3 bases are TGTGCCACCGCGGCAACCTATAATTCACCCCTCCACTTT. Its translation is CATAATYNSPLHF. The chain combines TRBV9 with TRBJ1-6, with D unresolved. V was pared by 9 bases and J by 2 bases, with 9 bases between. The CDR3 has 13 amino acids. Germline V CDR1 and CDR2: SGDLS, YYNGEE.

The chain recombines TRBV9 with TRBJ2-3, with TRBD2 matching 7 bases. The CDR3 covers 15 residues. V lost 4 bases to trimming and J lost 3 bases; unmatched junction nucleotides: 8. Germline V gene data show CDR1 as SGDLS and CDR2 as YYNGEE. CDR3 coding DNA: TGTGCCAGCAGCCCCTTTGGGGGGGGGACAGATACGCAGTATTTT. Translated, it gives CASSPFGGGTDTQYF.

The CDR3: CSVQVSNQPQHF. The CDR3 nucleotides are TGCAGCGTTCAGGTCAGCAATCAGCCCCAGCATTTT. This chain connects TRBV29-1 to TRBJ1-5, with D hard to call. The CDR3 runs 12 residues. Between the trimmed V and J ends, which lost 5 bases and 1 base, there was a span of 6 bases. Germline V lookup: CDR1 SQVTM, CDR2 ANQGSEA.

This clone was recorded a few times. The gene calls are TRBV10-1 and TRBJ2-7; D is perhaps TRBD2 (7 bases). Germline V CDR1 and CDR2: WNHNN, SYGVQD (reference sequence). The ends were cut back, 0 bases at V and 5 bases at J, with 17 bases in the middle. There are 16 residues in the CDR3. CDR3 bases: TGCGCCAGCAGTGAGTCAGGAACGGGGGGCACAGACGAGCAGTACTTC. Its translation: CASSESGTGGTDEQYF.

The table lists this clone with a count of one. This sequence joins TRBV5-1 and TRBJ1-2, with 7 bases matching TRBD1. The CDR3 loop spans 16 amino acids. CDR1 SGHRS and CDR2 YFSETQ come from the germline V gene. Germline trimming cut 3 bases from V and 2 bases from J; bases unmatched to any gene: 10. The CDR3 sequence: CASSSGTDDKNYGYTF. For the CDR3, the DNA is TGCGCCAGCAGCTCGGGGACAGACGACAAGAACTATGGCTACACCTTC.

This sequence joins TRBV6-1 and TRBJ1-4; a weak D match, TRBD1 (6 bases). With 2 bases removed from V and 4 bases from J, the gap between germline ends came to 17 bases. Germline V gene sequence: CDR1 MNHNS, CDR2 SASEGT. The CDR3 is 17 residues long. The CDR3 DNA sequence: TGTGCCAGCAGTGAAATTCTGGGACAAAACTTTAATGAAAAACTGTTTTTT. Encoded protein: CASSEILGQNFNEKLFF.

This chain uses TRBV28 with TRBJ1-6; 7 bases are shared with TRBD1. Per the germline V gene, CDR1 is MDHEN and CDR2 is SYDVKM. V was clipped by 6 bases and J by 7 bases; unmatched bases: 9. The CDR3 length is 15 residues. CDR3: CASSPPGTANSPLHF. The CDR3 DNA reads TGTGCCAGCAGCCCGCCCGGGACAGCAAATTCACCCCTCCACTTT.

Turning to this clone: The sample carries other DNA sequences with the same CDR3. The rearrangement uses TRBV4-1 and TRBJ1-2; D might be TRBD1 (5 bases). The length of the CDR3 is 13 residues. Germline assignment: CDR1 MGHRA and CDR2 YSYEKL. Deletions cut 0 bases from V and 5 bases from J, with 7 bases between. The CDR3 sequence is CASSQDGGYGYTF. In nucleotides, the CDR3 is TGCGCCAGCAGCCAAGACGGGGGGTATGGCTACACCTTC.

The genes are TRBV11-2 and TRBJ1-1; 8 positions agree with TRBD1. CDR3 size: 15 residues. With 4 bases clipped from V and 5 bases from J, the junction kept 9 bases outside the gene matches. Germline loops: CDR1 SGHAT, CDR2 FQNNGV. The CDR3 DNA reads TGTGCCAGCAGCTCCATGGACAGGGTTCGGACTGAAGCTTTCTTT. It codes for CASSSMDRVRTEAFF.

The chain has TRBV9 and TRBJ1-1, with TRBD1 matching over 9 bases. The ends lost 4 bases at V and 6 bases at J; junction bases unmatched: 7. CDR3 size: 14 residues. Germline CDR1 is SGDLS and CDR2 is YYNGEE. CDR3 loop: CASSTGQGWAEAFF. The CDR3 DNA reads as TGTGCCAGCAGCACAGGACAGGGGTGGGCTGAAGCTTTCTTT.

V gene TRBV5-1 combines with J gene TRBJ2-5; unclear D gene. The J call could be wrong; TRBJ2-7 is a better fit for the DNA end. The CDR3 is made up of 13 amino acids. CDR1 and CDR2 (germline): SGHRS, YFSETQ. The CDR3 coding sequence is TGCGCCAGCAGCTTGGCGGTGAACTACGAGCAGTACTTC. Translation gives CASSLAVNYEQYF.

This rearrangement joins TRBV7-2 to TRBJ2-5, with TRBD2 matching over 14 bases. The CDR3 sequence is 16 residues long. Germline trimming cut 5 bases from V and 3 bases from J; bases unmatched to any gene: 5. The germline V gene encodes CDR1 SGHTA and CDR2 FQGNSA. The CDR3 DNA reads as TGTGCCAGCAGCCCCCAGGGACTAGCGGGGGAAGAGACCCAGTACTTC. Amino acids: CASSPQGLAGEETQYF.

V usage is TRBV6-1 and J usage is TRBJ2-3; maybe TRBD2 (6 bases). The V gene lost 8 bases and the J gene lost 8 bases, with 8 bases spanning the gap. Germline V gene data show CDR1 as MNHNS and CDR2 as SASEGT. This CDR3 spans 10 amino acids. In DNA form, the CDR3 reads TGTGCCAGCTTTAGCGGTACGCAGTATTTT. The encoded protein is CASFSGTQYF.

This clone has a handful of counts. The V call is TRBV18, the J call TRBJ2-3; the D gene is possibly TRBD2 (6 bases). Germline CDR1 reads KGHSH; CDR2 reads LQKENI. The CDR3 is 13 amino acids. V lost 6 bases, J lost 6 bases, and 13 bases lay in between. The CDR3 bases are TGTGCCAGCTCCCTCAGGGAGGTTGATACGCAGTATTTT. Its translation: CASSLREVDTQYF.